The present T cell receptor beta chain was sequenced within a study of T cells in women clearing cervical HPV infection. Study-level information: Case blood drawn at lesion detection; control blood after infection cleared.

TCRdb's table, derived via immunoSEQ multiplex PCR, lists solely in-frame clones and lacks some. The specimen's table records 20,000 to 25,000 clones. Germline CDR1 and CDR2: SGHTA and FQGNSA. V was pared by 1 base and J by 8 bases, with 12 bases between. The CDR3 totals 14 residues. Points on this clone: The read halts 3 residues ahead of the CDR3 end, with the missing end drawn from the germline J gene.

Prevalent HPV16 infections were excluded; only incident single HPV16 infections included. Sequencing was done on a sample of blood buffy coat. V gene TRBV7-2 combines with J gene TRBJ1-5; D gene ambiguous. The TCR sequence derives from a woman aged 18-70 years with a cervical HPV16 infection that either progressed to CIN3+ or cleared (not recorded which). CDR3 region: CASSLERGFKPQHF. The sequenced part of the CDR3 DNA is TGTGCCAGCAGCTTAGAGCGGGGATTCAAGCCC.